What follows is one T cell receptor beta chain and its context. This CDR3 spans 13 amino acids. TCRdb reprocessed the 5' RACE reads and keeps a single row for each CDR3 protein, giving no DNA. Seen in this sample are about 300,000 distinct CDR3 sequences; the ten most common clones hold less than 6.5%. This specimen comes from a study of monozygotic twins with inflammatory bowel disease. What was sequenced was blood. The TCR comes from a human donor with ulcerative colitis or Crohn's disease, or a healthy co-twin of an affected twin (not recorded which). This chain links TRBV12-3 or TRBV12-4 with TRBJ1-2; the TCRdb D gene call, TRBD1, has no DNA to confirm it. The chain's CDR3 is CASSPTTGSGYTF.